The 14 T cell receptor beta chains below were found in one sample sequenced in a study of T-cell memory formation after mild COVID-19. Via MiXCR, TCRdb re-called the 5' RACE reads, giving one row per CDR3 protein. The sample carries 90,000 to 130,000 distinct CDR3 sequences, over 15% recorded once. Sequencing was carried out using PBMCs or a T cell subset sorted from them (not recorded which). Every receptor here comes from a man between 18 and 29 years old who had mild COVID-19 (a few samples of this study predate the infection). Cell type and time point are not known.

This clonotype has just a few counts. An end of the junction does not agree with germline; a read error may underlie this. The chain employs TRBV12-3 or TRBV12-4 and TRBJ1-6; D not resolved. This CDR3 has 16 residues. The DNA of the CDR3 is TGTGCCAGCAGTTTCGTCCCCACTGACATTGGGTCACCTCTCCACTTT. Translated, it gives CASSFVPTDIGSPLHF.

The genes are TRBV24-1 and TRBJ2-1; the match to TRBD1 covers 9 bases. Germline V CDR1 and CDR2: KGHDR, SFDVKD. The CDR3 loop spans 15 amino acids. V shed 3 bases, J shed 7 bases, and the junction held 6 bases outside the gene matches. The chain's CDR3 is CATSDPGQGENEQFF. The CDR3 DNA reads TGTGCCACCAGTGATCCGGGACAGGGTGAGAATGAGCAGTTCTTC.

Only a few counts were recorded for this clonotype. The V call is TRBV29-1, the J call TRBJ1-2; D is ambiguous. This CDR3 region has 13 residues. Trimming removed 3 bases at V and 7 bases at J, with 15 bases between. CDR1 and CDR2 from the germline V gene are SQVTM and ANQGSEA. CDR3 sequence: CSVDRAADLGYTF. The CDR3 DNA sequence: TGCAGCGTTGATCGGGCAGCTGACCTTGGCTACACCTTC.

V and J are TRBV5-1 and TRBJ2-3; 8 positions match TRBD2. This CDR3 spans 17 amino acids. Unmatched junction bases numbered 10, after V lost 4 bases and J lost 0 bases. Germline CDR1 SGHRS, CDR2 YFSETQ. As DNA, the CDR3 is TGCGCCAGCAGCCGGAGGAGCGGGGGAGCTAGCACAGATACGCAGTATTTT. It translates to CASSRRSGGASTDTQYF.

At least ten counts were recorded for this clonotype. This chain links TRBV4-1 with TRBJ2-5, with D possibly being TRBD1 or TRBD2 (6 bases each). From germline, CDR1 is MGHRA and CDR2 YSYEKL. Trimming stripped 5 bases from V and 3 bases from J, with 10 bases between. This CDR3 spans 13 amino acids. CDR3 region: CASSWGAKETQYF. CDR3 nucleotides: TGCGCCAGCAGCTGGGGGGCGAAAGAGACCCAGTACTTC.

The V and J genes are TRBV7-2 and TRBJ1-3; no definite D call. The germline V and J ends were trimmed by 5 bases and 4 bases, with 9 bases remaining between them. The CDR3 contains 13 residues. CDR1 is SGHTA, CDR2 FQGNSA, per germline. Here the CDR3 reads CASSLEPGNTIYF. Here the CDR3 DNA reads TGTGCCAGCAGCCTCGAACCCGGAAACACCATATATTTT.

The chain couples TRBV15 to TRBJ1-5, with D perhaps matching TRBD1 (5 bases). The CDR3 consists of 13 residues. Between the trimmed V and J ends, which lost 3 bases and 7 bases, there was a span of 10 bases. CDR1 and CDR2 from the germline V gene are LNHNV and YYDKDF (reference sequence). CDR3 sequence: CATSRGGIQPQHF. The CDR3 DNA reads TGTGCCACCAGCAGGGGGGGGATCCAGCCCCAGCATTTT.

This clonotype was seen only a few times. The V and J genes are TRBV20-1 and TRBJ2-3, with a possible D match to TRBD1 (6 bases). The CDR3 contains 16 residues. Germline CDR1 reads DFQATT; CDR2 reads SNEGSKA (reference sequence). The V gene lost 5 bases and the J gene lost 3 bases, with 21 bases spanning the gap. The CDR3 here is CSAGGGPAGLTDTQYF. In nucleotides, the CDR3 is TGCAGTGCTGGGGGCGGGCCAGCAGGCCTGACAGATACGCAGTATTTT.

Concerning this clonotype itself: A junction boundary mismatches the germline segment, possibly from a read error. The chain has TRBV19 and TRBJ2-3; weak D call: TRBD2 (6 bases). This CDR3 region has 12 residues. The V gene's germline CDR1 is LNHDA and CDR2 SQIVND (reference sequence). CDR3 sequence: CASTSRTDTQYF. In nucleotides, the CDR3 is TGTGCGAGTACTAGCCGCACAGATACGCAGTATTTT.

This clonotype was observed many times. This rearrangement joins TRBV7-2 to TRBJ2-6; D remains unclear. V was trimmed by 3 bases and J by 2 bases, leaving 2 bases between them. The CDR3 consists of 13 residues. Germline CDR1 reads SGHTA; CDR2 reads FQGNSA. For the CDR3, the DNA is TGTGCCAGCAGCTTCACTGGGGCCAACGTCCTGACTTTC. Its translation is CASSFTGANVLTF.

The V and J genes are TRBV20-1 and TRBJ1-5; a weak D match, TRBD1 (6 bases). The CDR3 is 16 residues long. From germline, CDR1 is DFQATT and CDR2 SNEGSKA (reference sequence). Trimming pared 0 bases from V and 3 bases from J, leaving 15 bases between. The CDR3 sequence is CSARDASGANNQPQHF. The CDR3 coding sequence is TGCAGTGCTAGAGACGCTTCAGGGGCGAACAATCAGCCCCAGCATTTT.

The V call is TRBV5-1, the J call TRBJ1-4, with D hard to call. Trimming pared 4 bases from V and 0 bases from J, leaving 7 bases between. Germline CDR1 reads SGHRS; CDR2 reads YFSETQ. The CDR3 runs 14 residues. The CDR3 coding sequence is TGCGCCAGCAGCGACACATCAACTAATGAAAAACTGTTTTTT. This gives the protein CASSDTSTNEKLFF. Variable domain in full (rest from reference TRBV5-1 and TRBJ1-4): KAGVTQTPRYLIKTRGQQVTLSCSPISGHRSVSWYQQTPGQGLQFLFEYFSETQRNKGNFPGRFSGRQFSNSRSEMNVSTLELGDSALYLCASSDTSTNEKLFFGSGTQLSVL.

V and J are TRBV6-2 or TRBV6-3 and TRBJ2-1, with 9 bases aligning to TRBD2. Losses at the gene ends were 6 bases for V and 7 bases for J; bases not matched to a gene: 13. The CDR3 loop spans 16 amino acids. CDR1 and CDR2 (germline): MNHEY, SVGEGT. CDR3 loop: CASSPAKGLAANEQFF. The CDR3 bases are TGTGCCAGCAGCCCGGCGAAGGGACTAGCTGCGAATGAGCAGTTCTTC.

By share, this clonotype counts as medium-sized. V usage is TRBV7-2 and J usage is TRBJ2-3; 8 positions agree with TRBD2. CDR1 SGHTA and CDR2 FQGNSA come from the germline V gene. The CDR3 is 15 amino acids. The V gene end was trimmed by 5 bases and the J gene end by 1 base; junction bases not matched to a gene: 5. CDR3: CASSVGLARTDTQYF. As DNA, the CDR3 is TGTGCCAGCAGCGTTGGACTAGCCCGCACAGATACGCAGTATTTT.